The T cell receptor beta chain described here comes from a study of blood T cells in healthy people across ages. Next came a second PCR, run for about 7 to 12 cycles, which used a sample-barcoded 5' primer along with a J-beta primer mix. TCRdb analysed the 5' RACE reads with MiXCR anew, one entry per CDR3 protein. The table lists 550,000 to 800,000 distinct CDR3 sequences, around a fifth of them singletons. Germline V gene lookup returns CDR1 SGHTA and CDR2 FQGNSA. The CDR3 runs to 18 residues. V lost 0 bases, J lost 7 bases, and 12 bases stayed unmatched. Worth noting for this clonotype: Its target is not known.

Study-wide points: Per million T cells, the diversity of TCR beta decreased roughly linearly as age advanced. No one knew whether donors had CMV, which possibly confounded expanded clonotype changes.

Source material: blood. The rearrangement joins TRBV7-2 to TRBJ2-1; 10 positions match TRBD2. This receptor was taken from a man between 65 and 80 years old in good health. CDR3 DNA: TGTGCCAGCAGCTTAGCGTTGGGAGCGGGAGGGCCTCGGAATGAGCAGTTCTTC. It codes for CASSLALGAGGPRNEQFF.